Following are 32 T cell receptor beta chains from one sample sequenced in a study of shared clonotypes between healthy human individuals. This table comes from immunoSEQ multiplex PCR, and its TCRdb copy is limited to in-frame clones, with some not included. The table lists 2.3 million or so clones, over 85% of them singletons, with about 0.41% in the top ten. The material sequenced was naive CD4+ T cells from PBMCs. The subset was: CD45RA+ positively selected. All receptors come from a man between 18 and 35 years old in good health. Some clones in this sample may be carry-over from other donors' samples.

The chain carries TRBV7-3 and TRBJ2-3, with 7 bases identical to TRBD1. Unmatched junction bases numbered 9, after V lost 8 bases and J lost 4 bases. CDR1 SGHTA and CDR2 FQGTGA come from the germline V gene. The CDR3 spans 14 residues. The chain's CDR3 is CASAIKGGADTQYF. CDR3 bases: TGTGCCAGCGCAATTAAAGGGGGCGCAGATACGCAGTATTTT. Complete variable domain (other parts from reference TRBV7-3 and TRBJ2-3): GAGVSQTPSNKVTEKGKYVELRCDPISGHTALYWYRQSLGQGPEFLIYFQGTGAADDSGLPNDRFFAVRPEGSVSTLKIQRTERGDSAVYLCASAIKGGADTQYFGPGTRLTVL.

V is TRBV11-1 and J is TRBJ2-1, with D unresolved. V shed 6 bases and J shed 4 bases, with 16 bases lying between them. The CDR3 is 15 residues long. Germline V gene data show CDR1 as SGHAT and CDR2 as FQDESV (reference sequence). The CDR3 spells CASSSVAVSYNEQFF. CDR3 in DNA: TGTGCCAGCAGTTCCGTTGCGGTCTCTTACAATGAGCAGTTCTTC. Filled out from reference TRBV11-1 and TRBJ2-1, the complete variable domain reads EAEVAQSPRYKITEKSQAVAFWCDPISGHATLYWYRQILGQGPELLVQFQDESVVDDSQLPKDRFSAERLKGVDSTLKIQPAELGDSAMYLCASSSVAVSYNEQFFGPGTRLTVL.

This chain connects TRBV7-3 to TRBJ2-1, with 11 bases lining up with TRBD2. The ends lost 3 bases at V and 6 bases at J; junction bases unmatched: 4. In germline, CDR1 is SGHTA, CDR2 FQGTGA. The CDR3 extends over 15 amino acids. The CDR3 loop reads CASSLGLAASNEQFF. Written as DNA, the CDR3 is TGTGCCAGCAGCTTGGGACTAGCGGCTTCCAATGAGCAGTTCTTC.

Turning to this clone: In this CDR3 the conserved last residue, phenylalanine or tryptophan, is missing, so a read error is likely. The limits of the CDR3 on the DNA are not certain, so only TCRdb's listed CDR3 is given. The chain couples TRBV20-1 to TRBJ1-2. From germline, CDR1 is DFQATT and CDR2 SNEGSKA (reference sequence). The CDR3 totals 9 residues, both ends included. CDR3: CSARGGPFL.

The chain joins TRBV5-8 to TRBJ2-6; D remains unclear. The V end was cut by 6 bases, the J end by 3 bases, with 7 bases between. Germline loops: CDR1 SGHTS, CDR2 YDEGEE. This CDR3 region has 13 residues. Here the CDR3 reads CASTTIGANVLTF. The CDR3 DNA follows: TGTGCCAGCACCACGATTGGGGCCAACGTCCTGACTTTC.

This sequence joins TRBV2 and TRBJ2-1, with 11 nucleotides matching TRBD2. The CDR3 runs 16 residues. V shed 6 bases, J shed 8 bases, and the junction held 12 bases outside the gene matches. Germline values: CDR1 SNHLY, CDR2 FYNNEI. The CDR3 here is CASRQRLAGFVDEQFF. For the CDR3, the DNA is TGTGCCAGCAGGCAAAGACTAGCGGGATTCGTCGATGAGCAGTTCTTC.

This clone was recorded a few times. As DNA, the CDR3 is TGTGCCAGCAGCGTAACGAAGCGGGACCTGTCAGATACGCAGTATTTT. It translates to CASSVTKRDLSDTQYF. This rearrangement joins TRBV9 to TRBJ2-3, with 7 bases aligning to TRBD2. After removal of 1 base from V and 4 bases from J, the junction contained 9 bases not matched to a gene. The CDR3 spans 16 residues. CDR1 and CDR2 from the germline V gene are SGDLS and YYNGEE.

This chain links TRBV7-9 with TRBJ2-3; 7 bases agree with TRBD2. The CDR3 loop spans 17 amino acids. Trimming removed 0 bases from V and 1 base from J; junction bases left unmatched: 7. Germline lookup yields CDR1 SEHNR and CDR2 FQNEAQ (reference sequence). The CDR3 reads CASSLAGGKSRTDTQYF. The CDR3 DNA reads TGTGCCAGCAGCTTAGCGGGGGGGAAGAGTCGCACAGATACGCAGTATTTT.

To note about this clone: Other DNA variants within this sample encode the same CDR3. The chain uses TRBV28 and TRBJ1-2; no clear D. CDR1 is MDHEN, CDR2 SYDVKM, per germline. V gave up 6 bases and J gave up 2 bases, with 10 bases separating them. This CDR3 has 13 amino acids. The CDR3 region has the DNA TGTGCCAGCAGCGTGACGGGGAACTATGGCTACACCTTC. Protein sequence: CASSVTGNYGYTF.

This clone has a single count. The chain carries TRBV28 and TRBJ1-2; D may be TRBD1 (6 bases). The CDR3 consists of 13 residues. Germline loops: CDR1 MDHEN, CDR2 SYDVKM. Trimming took 4 bases from V and 14 from J, leaving 20 bases between them. The CDR3: CASSSNPPGGPTF. CDR3 DNA: TGTGCCAGCAGTTCTAATCCCCCTGGGGGGCCAACCTTC.

This chain joins TRBV28 and TRBJ2-7, with D possibly matching TRBD2 (6 bases). Trimming pared 7 bases from V and 7 bases from J, leaving 20 bases between. Germline lookup yields CDR1 MDHEN and CDR2 SYDVKM. The CDR3 is 14 residues long. The CDR3 spells CASMASSVTPEQYF. The CDR3 DNA sequence: TGTGCCAGCATGGCGTCTAGCGTCACACCTGAGCAGTACTTC.

This chain uses TRBV10-3 with TRBJ2-5, with D uncertain. The germline V gene encodes CDR1 ENHRY and CDR2 SYGVKD. This CDR3 has 15 amino acids. The V end was cut by 0 bases, the J end by 4 bases, with 12 bases between. The CDR3 DNA reads TGTGCCATCAGTGAGTCGCGGCAGATTGGAGAGACCCAGTACTTC. Amino acid sequence: CAISESRQIGETQYF.

The rearrangement joins TRBV7-2 to TRBJ2-6; D unclear. CDR1 is SGHTA and CDR2 is FQGNSA in the germline V gene. Trimming stripped 4 bases from V and 0 bases from J, with 10 bases between. The CDR3 has 16 amino acids. Written as DNA, the CDR3 is TGTGCCAGCAGCTACGAACTCCGCTCTGGGGCCAACGTCCTGACTTTC. Translated, it gives CASSYELRSGANVLTF. Full variable domain (outside the CDR3, taken from reference TRBV7-2 and TRBJ2-6): GAGVSQSPSNKVTEKGKDVELRCDPISGHTALYWYRQSLGQGLEFLIYFQGNSAPDKSGLPSDRFSAERTGGSVSTLTIQRTQQEDSAVYLCASSYELRSGANVLTFGAGSRLTVL.

In its sample, this clone was seen once. V is TRBV5-1 and J is TRBJ2-7; D possibly corresponds to TRBD1 (6 bases). There are 15 residues in the CDR3. The V end was cut by 5 bases, the J end by 3 bases, with 18 bases between. Per germline, CDR1 SGHRS and CDR2 YFSETQ. This CDR3 is CASSDGPGVGYEQYF. The DNA of the CDR3 is TGCGCCAGCAGTGACGGTCCAGGGGTCGGCTACGAGCAGTACTTC.

The rearrangement joins TRBV5-1 to TRBJ1-1; D is unresolved. V was pared by 3 bases and J by 5 bases, with 11 bases between. This CDR3 spans 13 amino acids. From germline, CDR1 is SGHRS and CDR2 YFSETQ. CDR3 residues: CASSSDIGTEAFF. The CDR3 coding sequence is TGCGCCAGCAGCTCCGACATAGGGACTGAAGCTTTCTTT.

This chain links TRBV18 with TRBJ2-1; D unclear. The CDR3 has 14 amino acids. Trimming shortened V by 0 bases and J by 7 bases, and 10 bases separated the two germline ends. Germline V CDR1 and CDR2: KGHSH, LQKENI. The CDR3 DNA follows: TGTGCCAGCTCACCACCGCCACTACGGAATGAGCAGTTCTTC. It translates to CASSPPPLRNEQFF.

V usage is TRBV11-2 and J usage is TRBJ1-1; TRBD1 aligns across 11 bases. The V gene's germline CDR1 is SGHAT and CDR2 FQNNGV. The CDR3 consists of 16 residues. J gave up 4 bases and V 1 base, and 5 bases lay outside the gene matches. CDR3 sequence reads: CASSLGTGGPSTEAFF. The CDR3, as DNA: TGTGCCAGCAGCTTAGGGACAGGGGGCCCCTCCACTGAAGCTTTCTTT.

The chain carries TRBV15 and TRBJ2-1; 9 bases are shared with TRBD2. V lost 1 base and J lost 4; bases outside the gene matches: 5. Germline CDR1 and CDR2: LNHNV and YYDKDF (reference sequence). There are 16 residues in the CDR3. The CDR3, as DNA: TGTGCCACCAGCAGAGTCGGCGGGAGGGTTTACAATGAGCAGTTCTTC. This sequence encodes CATSRVGGRVYNEQFF.

The chain recombines TRBV4-1 with TRBJ1-2, with 7 bases that match TRBD1. The V segment lost 1 base and the J segment 3 bases; nucleotides outside the gene matches: 8. CDR3 length: 16 residues. Germline CDR1 and CDR2: MGHRA and YSYEKL. The CDR3, as DNA: TGCGCCAGCAGCCAAGGTGGACTAGGGACAGACTATGGCTACACCTTC. This translates into CASSQGGLGTDYGYTF.

This chain joins TRBV28 and TRBJ2-5, with TRBD1 identical over 9 bases. The length of the CDR3 is 17 residues. The V gene end was trimmed by 0 bases and the J gene end by 3 bases; junction bases not matched to a gene: 8. In germline, CDR1 is MDHEN, CDR2 SYDVKM. CDR3 protein: CASSLWSGTGREETQYF. In DNA form, the CDR3 reads TGTGCCAGCAGTTTATGGTCCGGGACAGGGCGGGAAGAGACCCAGTACTTC.

The genes are TRBV6-1 and TRBJ1-2, with D perhaps TRBD1 (5 bases). Per the germline V gene, CDR1 is MNHNS and CDR2 is SASEGT. This CDR3 has 14 residues. V lost 7 bases to trimming and J lost 3 bases, with 15 bases between them. The CDR3 coding sequence is TGTGCCAGCATATCGGGGACTTACGACTATGGCTACACCTTC. Translation: CASISGTYDYGYTF.

This clone was seen a few times. This sample also contains other DNA sequences that code for the same CDR3. The rearrangement links TRBV6-1 to TRBJ2-1, with 10 bases lining up with TRBD2. Germline assignment: CDR1 MNHNS and CDR2 SASEGT. This CDR3 contains 15 residues. V dropped 2 bases and J dropped 4; count of bases not matched to a gene: 2. CDR3 in amino acids: CASSESSGSYNEQFF. The CDR3 DNA sequence: TGTGCCAGCAGTGAATCTAGCGGGAGTTACAATGAGCAGTTCTTC.

The rearrangement uses TRBV5-1 and TRBJ1-1, with 7 bases fitting TRBD1. The CDR3 is made up of 14 amino acids. Germline CDR1 reads SGHRS; CDR2 reads YFSETQ. V gave up 1 base and J gave up 7 bases; unmatched junction bases: 7. The CDR3 loop reads CASSLIPGGGEAFF. CDR3 coding DNA: TGCGCCAGCAGCTTGATACCAGGGGGTGGTGAAGCTTTCTTT.

The CDR3 DNA reads TGTGCCAGCTATCCTTCCGGGAACACTGAAGCTTTCTTT. It specifies CASYPSGNTEAFF. The chain carries TRBV2 and TRBJ1-1; D gene uncertain. The CDR3 runs 13 residues. Trimming took off 8 bases at V and 1 base at J, with 11 bases between the two ends. Germline V CDR1 and CDR2: SNHLY, FYNNEI.

This clone was recorded a few times. This sample also contains other DNA sequences that code for the same CDR3. The chain recombines TRBV2 with TRBJ1-5; 11 bases map to TRBD1. CDR3 size: 14 residues. Germline V gene sequence: CDR1 SNHLY, CDR2 FYNNEI. Trimming at V came to 9 bases and at J to 4 bases, leaving 5 bases not matched to a gene. The CDR3 sequence: CASSGTGGNQPQHF. For the CDR3, the DNA is TGTGCCAGTTCCGGGACAGGGGGTAATCAGCCCCAGCATTTT.

As regards this clone: The sample has other DNA sequences that encode this CDR3 too. The V and J genes are TRBV2 and TRBJ2-5; 10 bases are shared with TRBD2. Germline V gives CDR1 SNHLY, CDR2 FYNNEI. The CDR3 spans 14 residues. J gave up 1 base and V 8 bases, and 4 bases lay outside the gene matches. The CDR3 region is CASRRTSGQETQYF. The CDR3 DNA follows: TGTGCCAGCCGGCGGACTAGCGGCCAAGAGACCCAGTACTTC.

The rearrangement links TRBV4-2 to TRBJ2-7; D is perhaps TRBD1 or TRBD2 (5 bases each). The CDR3 loop spans 14 amino acids. V was trimmed by 4 bases and J by 3 bases, leaving 13 bases between them. Germline V gene sequence: CDR1 LGHNA, CDR2 YNFKEQ. The CDR3 region is CASSRIRDDYEQYF. The CDR3 coding sequence is TGTGCCAGCAGCCGAATCCGGGACGACTACGAGCAGTACTTC.

The chain joins TRBV19 to TRBJ2-7; 7 positions match TRBD1. Germline assignment: CDR1 LNHDA and CDR2 SQIVND (reference sequence). With V trimmed by 5 bases and J by 5 bases, 9 bases remained unmatched. The CDR3 contains 14 residues. The CDR3 loop reads CASSSIQGNHEQYF. CDR3 in DNA: TGTGCCAGTAGTTCAATACAGGGGAACCACGAGCAGTACTTC.

The V call is TRBV6-5, the J call TRBJ2-7; weak D call: TRBD1 (5 bases). Germline CDR1 reads MNHEY; CDR2 reads SVGAGI. The CDR3 loop spans 13 amino acids. V lost 5 bases and J lost 6, with 14 bases in between. The CDR3 region has the DNA TGTGCCAGCAGTAAGTCAGGGTTCGGCGAGCAGTACTTC. Its protein is CASSKSGFGEQYF.

This chain connects TRBV5-1 to TRBJ2-5, with 12 nucleotides matching TRBD2. V trimming: 0 bases; J trimming: 5 bases; junction bases outside the gene matches: 2. The length of the CDR3 is 15 residues. Germline CDR1 is SGHRS and CDR2 is YFSETQ. CDR3 in amino acids: CASSLVGTSGETQYF. The DNA for the CDR3 is TGCGCCAGCAGCTTGGTAGGGACTAGCGGGGAGACCCAGTACTTC.

The CDR3 DNA sequence: TGTGCCAGCAGTGAAGGGCAGCGCCATGAGCAGTTCTTC. This translates into CASSEGQRHEQFF. This rearrangement joins TRBV6-1 to TRBJ2-1; D remains ambiguous. CDR1 is MNHNS, CDR2 SASEGT, per germline. With 1 base removed from V and 8 bases from J, the gap between germline ends came to 9 bases. The CDR3 covers 13 residues.

The chain recombines TRBV9 with TRBJ2-2; D perhaps matches TRBD2 (5 bases). The CDR3 consists of 16 residues. Trimming left V 0 bases short and J 5 bases short, with 14 bases between. Germline V lookup: CDR1 SGDLS, CDR2 YYNGEE. The CDR3 DNA follows: TGTGCCAGCAGCGTAGGGAGGAATTCGCGGACCGGGGAGCTGTTTTTT. Translated, it gives CASSVGRNSRTGELFF.